This T cell receptor beta chain comes out of a study of cytomegalovirus exposure and HLA in healthy donors. Overall study results and limits: Some V segments, TRBV6-2 and TRBV6-3 among them, were indistinguishable and were therefore excluded.

CDR1 and CDR2 from the germline V gene are LNHNV and YYDKDF (reference sequence). V was pared by 0 bases and J by 6 bases, with 17 bases between. This CDR3 region has 16 residues. This clone was observed once. Its target is unknown. In the PCR, 60 Vbeta and 13 Jbeta primers were used. The table came from immunoSEQ multiplex PCR; TCRdb's copy has only in-frame clones and leaves some out. This table has roughly 150,000 clones, roughly three quarters appearing once. This sequence originates from a woman in her forties in good health and CMV-seronegative. The sequenced sample was PBMCs. The genes are TRBV15 and TRBJ1-2; D ambiguous. CDR3 region: CATSRDNRGREDGYTF. The DNA of the CDR3 is TGTGCCACCAGCAGAGATAACAGAGGGCGGGAGGATGGCTACACCTTC.